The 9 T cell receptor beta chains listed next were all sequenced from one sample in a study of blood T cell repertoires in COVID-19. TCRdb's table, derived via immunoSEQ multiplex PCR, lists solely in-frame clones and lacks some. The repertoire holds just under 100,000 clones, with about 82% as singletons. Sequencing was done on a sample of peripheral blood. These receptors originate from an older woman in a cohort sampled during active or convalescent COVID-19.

This CDR3 reads CASSIFDRDYGYTF. The DNA of the CDR3 is TGCGCCAGCAGCATATTCGACAGGGACTATGGCTACACCTTC. V and J are TRBV5-1 and TRBJ1-2; 7 bases are shared with TRBD1. Germline V gene lookup returns CDR1 SGHRS and CDR2 YFSETQ. The CDR3 spans 14 residues. V shed 4 bases and J 3 bases; nucleotides not matched to a gene: 6.

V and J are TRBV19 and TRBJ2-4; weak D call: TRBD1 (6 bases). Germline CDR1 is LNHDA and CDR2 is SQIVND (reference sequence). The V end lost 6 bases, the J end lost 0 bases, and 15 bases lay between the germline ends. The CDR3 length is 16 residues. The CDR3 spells CASSNGQTLAKNIQYF. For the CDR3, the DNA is TGTGCCAGTAGCAACGGACAGACCCTAGCCAAAAACATTCAGTACTTC.

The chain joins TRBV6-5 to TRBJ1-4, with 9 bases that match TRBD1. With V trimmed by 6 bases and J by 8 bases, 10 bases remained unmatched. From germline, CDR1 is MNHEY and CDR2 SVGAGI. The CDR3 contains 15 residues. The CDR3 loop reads CASRPQDRGSEKLFF. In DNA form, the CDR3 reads TGTGCCAGCAGACCTCAAGACAGGGGGAGCGAAAAACTGTTTTTT.

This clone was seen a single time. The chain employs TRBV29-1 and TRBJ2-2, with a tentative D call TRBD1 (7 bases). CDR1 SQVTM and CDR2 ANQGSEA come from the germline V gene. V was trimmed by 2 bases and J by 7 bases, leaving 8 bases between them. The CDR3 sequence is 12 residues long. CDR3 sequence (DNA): TGCAGCGTTGAACAGGGGGGCGGGGAGCTGTTTTTT. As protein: CSVEQGGGELFF.

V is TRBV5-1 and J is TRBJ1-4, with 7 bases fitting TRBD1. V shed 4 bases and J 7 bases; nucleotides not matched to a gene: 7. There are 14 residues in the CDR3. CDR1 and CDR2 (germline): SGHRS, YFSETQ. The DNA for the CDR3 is TGCGCCAGCAGCAACAGGGGAGCTAGTGAAAAACTGTTTTTT. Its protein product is CASSNRGASEKLFF.

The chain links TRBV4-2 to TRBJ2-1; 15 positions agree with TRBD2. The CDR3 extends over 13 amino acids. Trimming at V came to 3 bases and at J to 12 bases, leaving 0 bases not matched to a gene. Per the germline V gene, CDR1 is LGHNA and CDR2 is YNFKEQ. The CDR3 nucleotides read TGTGCCAGCAGCCAGGGACTAGCGGGGGGGCAGTTCTTC. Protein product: CASSQGLAGGQFF.

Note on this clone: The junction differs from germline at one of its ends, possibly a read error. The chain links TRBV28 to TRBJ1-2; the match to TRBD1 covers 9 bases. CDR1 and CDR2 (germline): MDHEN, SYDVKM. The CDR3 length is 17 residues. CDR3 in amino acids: CASSGRDRVRGNYGYIF. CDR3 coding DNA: TGTGCCAGCAGTGGCCGGGACAGGGTTCGGGGTAACTATGGCTACATCTTC.

For the CDR3, the DNA is TGTGCCAGCAGTGGGTGGGGCGCCGCCTACGAGCAGTACTTC. It yields the protein CASSGWGAAYEQYF. This chain connects TRBV28 to TRBJ2-7, with D maybe TRBD1 (5 bases). The CDR3 has 14 residues. V lost 5 bases to trimming and J lost 2 bases, with 13 bases between them. Germline V gene lookup returns CDR1 MDHEN and CDR2 SYDVKM.

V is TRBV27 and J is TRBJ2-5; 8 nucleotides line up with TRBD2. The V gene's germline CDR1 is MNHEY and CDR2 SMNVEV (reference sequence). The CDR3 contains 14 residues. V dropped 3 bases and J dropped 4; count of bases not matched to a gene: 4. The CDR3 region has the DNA TGTGCCAGCAGTTTCGTCGGGACTAGAGAGACCCAGTACTTC. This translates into CASSFVGTRETQYF.